Listed here is a single TCR beta chain. These data are taken from a study of blood T cell repertoires in COVID-19. The overall study: Samples representing acute and convalescent COVID-19 were sourced from the United States, Italy and Spain.

The V gene's germline CDR1 is MGHRA and CDR2 YSYEKL. V gave up 3 bases and J gave up 3 bases; unmatched junction bases: 11. The CDR3 runs 19 residues. Only in-frame clones appear in the TCRdb table, and some are missing; sequencing was by immunoSEQ multiplex PCR. The repertoire holds under 200,000 clones, with about four fifths as singletons. The TCR sequence derives from an older man with active or convalescent COVID-19. The sample consisted of peripheral blood. The V call is TRBV4-1, the J call TRBJ2-1; 13 bases line up with TRBD2. CDR3 residues: CASSHPRTSGSDYYNEQFF. Written as DNA, the CDR3 is TGCGCCAGCAGCCATCCCAGGACTAGCGGGAGCGATTACTACAATGAGCAGTTCTTC.